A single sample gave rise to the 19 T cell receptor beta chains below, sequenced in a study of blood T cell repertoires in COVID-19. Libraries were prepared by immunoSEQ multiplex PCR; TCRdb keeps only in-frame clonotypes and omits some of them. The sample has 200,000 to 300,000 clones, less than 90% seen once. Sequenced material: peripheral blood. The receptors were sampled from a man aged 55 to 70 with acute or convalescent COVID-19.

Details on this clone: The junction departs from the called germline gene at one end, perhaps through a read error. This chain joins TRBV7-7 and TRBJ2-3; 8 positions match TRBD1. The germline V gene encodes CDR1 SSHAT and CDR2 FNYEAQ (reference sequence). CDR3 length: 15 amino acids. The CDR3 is CASSLGAGGIDTQYF. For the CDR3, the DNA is TGTGCTAGCAGCTTAGGGGCAGGGGGCATAGATACGCAGTATTTT. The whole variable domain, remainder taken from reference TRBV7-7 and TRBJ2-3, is GAGVSQSPRYKVTKRGQDVTLRCDPISSHATLYWYQQALGQGPEFLTYFNYEAQPDKSGLPSDRFSAERPEGSISTLTIQRTEQRDSAMYRCASSLGAGGIDTQYFGPGTRLTVL.

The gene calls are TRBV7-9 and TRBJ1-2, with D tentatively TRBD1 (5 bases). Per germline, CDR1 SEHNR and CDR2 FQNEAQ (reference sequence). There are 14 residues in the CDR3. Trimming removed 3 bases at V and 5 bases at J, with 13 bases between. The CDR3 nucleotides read TGTGCCAGCAGCTTGCGGGACGCTCCGTATGGCTACACCTTC. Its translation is CASSLRDAPYGYTF.

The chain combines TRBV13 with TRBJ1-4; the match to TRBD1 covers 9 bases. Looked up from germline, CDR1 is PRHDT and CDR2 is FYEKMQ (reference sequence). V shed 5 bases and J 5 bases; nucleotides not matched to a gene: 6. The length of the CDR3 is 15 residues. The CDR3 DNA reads TGTGCCAGCAGCACTACAGGGGGCCCGAATGAAAAACTGTTTTTT. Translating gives CASSTTGGPNEKLFF.

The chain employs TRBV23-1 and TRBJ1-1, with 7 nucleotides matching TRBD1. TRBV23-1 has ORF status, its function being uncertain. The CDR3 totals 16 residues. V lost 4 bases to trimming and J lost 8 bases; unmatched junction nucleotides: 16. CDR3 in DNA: TGCGCCAGCAGTCCATCAGGGGGAAGGGGACTAAGGGAAGCTTTCTTT. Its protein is CASSPSGGRGLREAFF.

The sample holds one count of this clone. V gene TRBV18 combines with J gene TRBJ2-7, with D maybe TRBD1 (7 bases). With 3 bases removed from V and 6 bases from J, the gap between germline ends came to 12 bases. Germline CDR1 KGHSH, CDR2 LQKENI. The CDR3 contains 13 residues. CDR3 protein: CASSPQGGREQYF. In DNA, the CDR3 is TGTGCCAGCTCACCCCAGGGGGGTCGCGAGCAGTACTTC.

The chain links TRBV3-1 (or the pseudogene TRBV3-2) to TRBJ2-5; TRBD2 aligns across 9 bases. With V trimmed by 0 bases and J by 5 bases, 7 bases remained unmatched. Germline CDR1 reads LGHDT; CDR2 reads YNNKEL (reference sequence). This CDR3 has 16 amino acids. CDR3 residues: CASSQESAGGRETQYF. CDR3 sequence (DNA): TGTGCCAGCAGCCAAGAATCGGCGGGAGGGAGGGAGACCCAGTACTTC.

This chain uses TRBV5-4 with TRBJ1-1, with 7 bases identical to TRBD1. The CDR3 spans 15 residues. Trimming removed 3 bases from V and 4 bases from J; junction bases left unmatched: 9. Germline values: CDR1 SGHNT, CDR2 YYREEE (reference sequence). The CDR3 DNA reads TGTGCCAGCAGCTCAGCACAGGGGTTCCTCACTGAAGCTTTCTTT. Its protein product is CASSSAQGFLTEAFF.

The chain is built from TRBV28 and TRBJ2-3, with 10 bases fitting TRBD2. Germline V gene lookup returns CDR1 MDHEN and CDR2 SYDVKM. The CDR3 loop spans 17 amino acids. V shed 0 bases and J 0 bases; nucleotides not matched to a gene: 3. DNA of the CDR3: TGTGCCAGCAGTTTATGGACTAGCGGGTCTAGCACAGATACGCAGTATTTT. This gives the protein CASSLWTSGSSTDTQYF.

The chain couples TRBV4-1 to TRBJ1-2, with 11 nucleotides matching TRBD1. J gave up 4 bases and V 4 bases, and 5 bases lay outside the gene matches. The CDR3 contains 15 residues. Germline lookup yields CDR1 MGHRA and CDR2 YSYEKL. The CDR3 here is CASSPGQGALYGYTF. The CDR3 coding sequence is TGCGCCAGCAGCCCAGGACAGGGGGCTCTCTATGGCTACACCTTC.

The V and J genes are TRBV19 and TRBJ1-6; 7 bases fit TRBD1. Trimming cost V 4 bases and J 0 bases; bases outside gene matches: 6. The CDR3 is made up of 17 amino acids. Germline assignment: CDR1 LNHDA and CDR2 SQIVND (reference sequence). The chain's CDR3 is CASSKGTDSSYNSPLHF. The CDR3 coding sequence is TGTGCCAGTAGTAAAGGGACAGACAGCTCCTATAATTCACCCCTCCACTTT.

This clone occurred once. CDR3 region: CASSLQDRGTEAFF. As DNA, the CDR3 is TGTGCCAGCAGTTTACAGGACAGGGGGACTGAAGCTTTCTTT. The chain employs TRBV6-5 and TRBJ1-1; 10 nucleotides match TRBD1. The CDR3 is 14 residues long. V dropped 4 bases and J dropped 5; count of bases not matched to a gene: 4. Germline-derived CDR1 and CDR2 are MNHEY and SVGAGI.

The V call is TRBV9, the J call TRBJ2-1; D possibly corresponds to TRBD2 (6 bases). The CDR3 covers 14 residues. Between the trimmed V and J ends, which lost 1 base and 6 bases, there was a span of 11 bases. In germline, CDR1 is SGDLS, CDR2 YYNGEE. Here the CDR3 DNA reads TGTGCCAGCAGCGTATTGGGGGGATCCAATGAGCAGTTCTTC. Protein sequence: CASSVLGGSNEQFF.

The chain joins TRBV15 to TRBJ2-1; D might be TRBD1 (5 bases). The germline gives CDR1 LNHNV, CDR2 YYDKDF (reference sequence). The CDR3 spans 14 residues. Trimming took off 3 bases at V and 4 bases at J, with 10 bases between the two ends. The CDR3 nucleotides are TGTGCCACCAGCAGGGGGCAAGGGTACAATGAGCAGTTCTTC. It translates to CATSRGQGYNEQFF.

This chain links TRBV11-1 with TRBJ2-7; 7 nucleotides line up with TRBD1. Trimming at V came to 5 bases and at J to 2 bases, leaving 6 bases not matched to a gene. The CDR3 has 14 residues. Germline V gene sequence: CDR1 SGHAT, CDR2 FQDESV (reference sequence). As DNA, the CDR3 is TGTGCCAGCAGCCTCCGGGACAGAACCTACGAGCAGTACTTC. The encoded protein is CASSLRDRTYEQYF.

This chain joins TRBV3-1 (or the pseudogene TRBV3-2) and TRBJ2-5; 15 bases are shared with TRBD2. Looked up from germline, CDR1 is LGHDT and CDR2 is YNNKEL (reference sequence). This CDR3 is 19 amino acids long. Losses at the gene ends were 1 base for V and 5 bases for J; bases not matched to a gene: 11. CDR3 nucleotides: TGTGCCAGCAGCCAAGGGCTGGGACTAGCGGGGGGCGATATTGAGACCCAGTACTTC. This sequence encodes CASSQGLGLAGGDIETQYF.

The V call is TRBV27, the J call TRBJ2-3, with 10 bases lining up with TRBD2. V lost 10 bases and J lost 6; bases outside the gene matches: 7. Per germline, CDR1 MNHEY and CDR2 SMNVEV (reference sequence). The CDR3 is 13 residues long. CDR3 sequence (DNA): TGTGCCACCCGAGCGGGAGGGGCTGATACGCAGTATTTT. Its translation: CATRAGGADTQYF.

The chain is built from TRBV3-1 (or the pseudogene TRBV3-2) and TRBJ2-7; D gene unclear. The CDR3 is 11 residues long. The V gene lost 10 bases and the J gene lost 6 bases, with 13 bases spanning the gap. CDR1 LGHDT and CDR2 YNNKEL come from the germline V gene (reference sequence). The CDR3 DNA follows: TGTGCCAAGCCGAGAAGGAGCGAGCAGTACTTC. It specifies CAKPRRSEQYF.

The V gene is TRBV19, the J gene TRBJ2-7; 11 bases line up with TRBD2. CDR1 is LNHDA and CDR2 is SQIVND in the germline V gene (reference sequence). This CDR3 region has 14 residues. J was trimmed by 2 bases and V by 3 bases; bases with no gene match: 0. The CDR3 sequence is CASSMGLAAYEQYF. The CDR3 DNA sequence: TGTGCCAGTAGTATGGGACTAGCGGCCTACGAGCAGTACTTC.

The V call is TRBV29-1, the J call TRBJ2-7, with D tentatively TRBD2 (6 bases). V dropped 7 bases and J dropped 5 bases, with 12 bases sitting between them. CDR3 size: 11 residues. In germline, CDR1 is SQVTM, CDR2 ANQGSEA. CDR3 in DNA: TGCAGCGCGGCCGGGGGTAACGAGCAGTACTTC. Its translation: CSAAGGNEQYF.